A selection of T cell receptor beta chains follows, all from one sample in a study of metastatic and nonmetastatic thyroid tumors. Using MiXCR, TCRdb reanalyzed the PCR reads. The table includes 91,000 or so clones, more than 9.5% detected once. Source material: blood. The receptor set was obtained from a female donor with papillary thyroid cancer or a benign thyroid nodule (not recorded which). Some clones in this sample may be carry-over from other donors' samples. Both conserved end residues are part of each CDR3. Each record gives: clone size, D gene, J gene, V gene, CDR3 DNA, CDR3 protein. The D gene is left open where the match is weak. Part of the rows lack a size; the others show once, few, many or a class for expanded clones.

abundance: .
d_gene: .
j_gene: TRBJ1-1
v_gene: TRBV7-3
CDR3nt: TGTGCCAGCATCTTAACAGGCGGGAAAGCTTTCTTT
CDR3aa: CASILTGGKAFF

abundance: many
d_gene: .
j_gene: TRBJ1-1
v_gene: TRBV28
CDR3nt: TGTGCCAGCTCCTTGACGGGTGGCACTGAAGCTTTCTTT
CDR3aa: CASSLTGGTEAFF

abundance: many
d_gene: TRBD2
j_gene: TRBJ2-7
v_gene: TRBV19
CDR3nt: TGTGCCAGTAGTAAACCCGGACTAGCGGGAGTTGGCGAGCAGTACTTC
CDR3aa: CASSKPGLAGVGEQYF

abundance: many
d_gene: .
j_gene: TRBJ2-7
v_gene: TRBV28
CDR3nt: TGTGCCAGCAGTGCTCCCGGGAGCTCCTACGAGCAGTACTTC
CDR3aa: CASSAPGSSYEQYF

abundance: .
d_gene: .
j_gene: TRBJ1-1
v_gene: TRBV5-8
CDR3nt: TGTGCCAGCAGCCCGGGGGGGACGAACACTGAAGCTTTCTTT
CDR3aa: CASSPGGTNTEAFF

abundance: many
d_gene: TRBD1
j_gene: TRBJ1-1
v_gene: TRBV15
CDR3nt: TGTGCCACCAGCAGAGATGGGCAGGGGGACACTGAAGCTTTCTTT
CDR3aa: CATSRDGQGDTEAFF

abundance: many
d_gene: .
j_gene: TRBJ2-7
v_gene: TRBV7-6
CDR3nt: TGTGCCAGCAGCCTAGACACTTCCTACGAGCAGTACTTC
CDR3aa: CASSLDTSYEQYF

abundance: many
d_gene: .
j_gene: TRBJ1-1
v_gene: TRBV12-3/TRBV12-4
CDR3nt: TGTGCCAGCAGTTTTTTTCAGGGGCAGGGGAGAATGAACACTGAAGCTTTCTTT
CDR3aa: CASSFFQGQGRMNTEAFF

abundance: many
d_gene: .
j_gene: TRBJ1-4
v_gene: TRBV6-4
CDR3nt: TGTGCCAGCAGTGACGATATCTCGGGACGGGGTAGAACAACTAATGAAAAACTGTTTTTT
CDR3aa: CASSDDISGRGRTTNEKLFF

abundance: many
d_gene: TRBD1
j_gene: TRBJ1-4
v_gene: TRBV19
CDR3nt: TGTGCCAGCTCCCGGGACAGAGATGAAAAACTGTTTTTT
CDR3aa: CASSRDRDEKLFF

abundance: many
d_gene: TRBD1
j_gene: TRBJ1-2
v_gene: TRBV5-6
CDR3nt: TGTGCCAGCAGCTTGGGTACTGGGACAGGAGGGAACTATGGCTGCACCTTC
CDR3aa: CASSLGTGTGGNYGCTF

abundance: many
d_gene: .
j_gene: TRBJ2-6
v_gene: TRBV28
CDR3nt: TGTGCCAGCAGATCAGGAACAACCAACGTCCTGACTTTC
CDR3aa: CASRSGTTNVLTF

abundance: many
d_gene: .
j_gene: TRBJ2-2
v_gene: TRBV6-2/TRBV6-3
CDR3nt: TGTGCCAGCAGTTACCCGACTAGGGGACAGACGAACACCGGGGAGCTGTTTTTT
CDR3aa: CASSYPTRGQTNTGELFF

abundance: many
d_gene: TRBD1
j_gene: TRBJ1-1
v_gene: TRBV9
CDR3nt: TGTGCCAGCAGCGCCCCGTCCCCCGGGACAGGATGGACTGAAGCTTTCTTT
CDR3aa: CASSAPSPGTGWTEAFF

abundance: many
d_gene: TRBD2
j_gene: TRBJ2-5
v_gene: TRBV5-1
CDR3nt: TGCGCCAGCAGCCCCCTGGGGGAGGGGACCCAGTACTTC
CDR3aa: CASSPLGEGTQYF

abundance: many
d_gene: TRBD1
j_gene: TRBJ1-6
v_gene: TRBV10-3
CDR3nt: TGTGCCATCAAACCTGACAGGGGTTATAATTCACCCCTCCACTTT
CDR3aa: CAIKPDRGYNSPLHF

abundance: many
d_gene: TRBD1
j_gene: TRBJ1-2
v_gene: TRBV20-1
CDR3nt: TGCAGCCCGGGACAGGGAGAAAACTATGGCTACACCTTC
CDR3aa: CSPGQGENYGYTF

abundance: many
d_gene: .
j_gene: TRBJ1-3
v_gene: TRBV7-2
CDR3nt: TGTGCCAGCAGCTCCTTCTCTGGAAACACCATATATTTT
CDR3aa: CASSSFSGNTIYF

abundance: many
d_gene: .
j_gene: TRBJ1-2
v_gene: TRBV30
CDR3nt: TGTGCCTGGAGAATAGGGGGTTTAGGGTATGGCTACACCTTC
CDR3aa: CAWRIGGLGYGYTF

abundance: many
d_gene: TRBD2
j_gene: TRBJ2-3
v_gene: TRBV28
CDR3nt: TGTGCCAGCAGCCCACCGTACGGGGGGGGAGAAAGAGATACGCAGTATTTT
CDR3aa: CASSPPYGGGERDTQYF

abundance: many
d_gene: .
j_gene: TRBJ1-6
v_gene: TRBV27
CDR3nt: TGTGCCAGCAGAGATTACAGGAAAAGCTCCTATAATTCACCCCTCCACTTT
CDR3aa: CASRDYRKSSYNSPLHF

abundance: .
d_gene: .
j_gene: TRBJ1-6
v_gene: TRBV2
CDR3nt: TGTGCCAGCAGTGAAGACAGGCCACCCCTCCACTTT
CDR3aa: CASSEDRPPLHF

abundance: .
d_gene: TRBD2
j_gene: TRBJ2-1
v_gene: TRBV7-8
CDR3nt: TGTGCCAGCAGCCCCGGACTAGTGGGAGTGGAGCAGTTCTTC
CDR3aa: CASSPGLVGVEQFF

abundance: many
d_gene: TRBD1
j_gene: TRBJ1-6
v_gene: TRBV20-1
CDR3nt: TGCAGTGCTTGGGACAGGGAAGGTACACCCCTCCACTTT
CDR3aa: CSAWDREGTPLHF

abundance: many
d_gene: .
j_gene: TRBJ1-2
v_gene: TRBV27
CDR3nt: TGTGCCAGCGGCCTACTGAACTATGGCTACACCTTC
CDR3aa: CASGLLNYGYTF

abundance: many
d_gene: TRBD1
j_gene: TRBJ1-2
v_gene: TRBV29-1
CDR3nt: TGCAGCGCTTTACAGGGGAATGGCTACACCTTC
CDR3aa: CSALQGNGYTF

abundance: many
d_gene: TRBD2
j_gene: TRBJ2-2
v_gene: TRBV19
CDR3nt: TGTGCCAGTATATTGGGAGGGCAAGGCGGGGAGCTGTTTTTT
CDR3aa: CASILGGQGGELFF

abundance: few
d_gene: .
j_gene: TRBJ2-1
v_gene: TRBV12-3/TRBV12-4
CDR3nt: TGTGCCAGCAGCCCCCCGTTGTATGAGCAGTTCTTC
CDR3aa: CASSPPLYEQFF

abundance: many
d_gene: .
j_gene: TRBJ1-2
v_gene: TRBV19
CDR3nt: TGTGCCAGTAGTATTAACTCAGGGGCCTATGGCTACACCTTC
CDR3aa: CASSINSGAYGYTF

abundance: many
d_gene: .
j_gene: TRBJ2-1
v_gene: TRBV2
CDR3nt: TGTGCCAGCAGTAGGGCAAACCTGGCCAATGAGCAGTTCTTC
CDR3aa: CASSRANLANEQFF

abundance: .
d_gene: .
j_gene: TRBJ2-7
v_gene: TRBV28
CDR3nt: TGTGCCAGCATTTTTTCCGGGACTTTCACCTGGGAGCAGTACTTC
CDR3aa: CASIFSGTFTWEQYF

abundance: many
d_gene: TRBD1
j_gene: TRBJ2-2
v_gene: TRBV6-9
CDR3nt: TGTGCCAGCAGTTACGGGGGGACAGGGGGCCTGGACACCGGGGAGCTGTTTTTT
CDR3aa: CASSYGGTGGLDTGELFF

abundance: many
d_gene: TRBD2
j_gene: TRBJ2-7
v_gene: TRBV7-9
CDR3nt: TGTGCCAGCAGCTTAGTAGGTAGCGGGACCCATCAAAGCTACGAGCAGTACTTC
CDR3aa: CASSLVGSGTHQSYEQYF